This T cell receptor (beta chain) was sequenced in a study of T cells in Graves' hyperthyroidism and ophthalmopathy. This clonotype came up a few times. Antigen: not known. The ends lost 5 bases at V and 0 bases at J; junction bases unmatched: 8. Germline CDR1 and CDR2: LNHDA and SQIVND (reference sequence). This CDR3 region has 19 residues. Amplified TCR beta CDR3 regions derived from RNA transcripts. The HTBI primer set served for first-round RT-PCR of the TCR CDR3. TCRdb called the multiplex PCR reads again in MiXCR, with one record for every CDR3 protein. This table holds about 590,000 distinct CDR3 sequences, approximately 14% found once. The study's findings and limits: Researchers report that a 13 V-J model separated ophthalmopathy from stable hyperthyroidism.

Participants, patients aged 18 to 65, had newly diagnosed hyperthyroidism with a duration under 2 months. This clonotype originated in a woman aged 25 to 45 with Graves' hyperthyroidism. This sequence joins TRBV19 and TRBJ2-1; 15 bases align to TRBD2. Sequenced: blood. DNA of the CDR3: TGTGCCAGTAGTCCGGGGACTAGCGGGAGGATAGGCTCCTACAATGAGCAGTTCTTC. It codes for CASSPGTSGRIGSYNEQFF.